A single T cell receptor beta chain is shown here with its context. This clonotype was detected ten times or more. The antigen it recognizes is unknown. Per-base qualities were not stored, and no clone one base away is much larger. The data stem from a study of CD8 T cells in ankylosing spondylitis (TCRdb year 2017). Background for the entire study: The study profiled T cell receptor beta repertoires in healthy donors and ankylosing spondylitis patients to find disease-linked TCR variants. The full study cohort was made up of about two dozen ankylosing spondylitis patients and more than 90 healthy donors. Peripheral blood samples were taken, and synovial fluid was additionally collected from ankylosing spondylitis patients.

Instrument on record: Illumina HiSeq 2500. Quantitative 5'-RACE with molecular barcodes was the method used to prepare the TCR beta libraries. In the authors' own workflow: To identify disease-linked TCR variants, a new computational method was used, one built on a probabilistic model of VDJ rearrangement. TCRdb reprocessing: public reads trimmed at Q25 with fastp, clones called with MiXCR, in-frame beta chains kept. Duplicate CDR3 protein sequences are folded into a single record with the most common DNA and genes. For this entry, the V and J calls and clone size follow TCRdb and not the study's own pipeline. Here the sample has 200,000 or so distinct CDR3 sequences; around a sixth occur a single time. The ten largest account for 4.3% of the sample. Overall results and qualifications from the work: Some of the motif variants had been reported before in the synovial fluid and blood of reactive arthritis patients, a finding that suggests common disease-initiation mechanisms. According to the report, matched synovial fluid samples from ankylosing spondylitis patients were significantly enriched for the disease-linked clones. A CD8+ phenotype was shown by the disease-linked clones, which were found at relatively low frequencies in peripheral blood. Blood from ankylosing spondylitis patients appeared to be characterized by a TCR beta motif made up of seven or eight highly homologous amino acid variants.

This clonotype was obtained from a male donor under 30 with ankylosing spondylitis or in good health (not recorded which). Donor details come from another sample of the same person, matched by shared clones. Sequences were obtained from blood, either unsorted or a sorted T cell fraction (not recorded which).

The nucleotides are TGTGCCACCGGGACCGGGGCCGTGGCAGATACGCAGTATTTT. Its product reads: CATGTGAVADTQYF. In this chain, TRBV15 is recombined with TRBJ2-3, with the D gene possibly TRBD1 or TRBD2, each one fitting 5 bases. The trim is 8 bases for V and 4 bases for J, with a gap of 16 bases between the germline ends. The cysteine opens and the phenylalanine closes a CDR3 of 14 amino acids. The entry retains the CDR3 DNA only, 42 bases that are in frame from base 1. Reading the germline V gene (reference sequence) gives CDR1 LNHNV and CDR2 YYDKDF.